The present TCR beta chain was sequenced within a study of T cells in narcolepsy (dated by TCRdb to the late 2010s). About the investigation overall: Patients with narcolepsy type 1 or type 2 (NT1, NT2) were enrolled in the study together with healthy control donors. To look for autoreactive T cells in narcolepsy patients that target self-antigens of hypocretin neurons (hypocretin, TRIB2), the study used TCR Vbeta sequencing to follow clonotypes in blood and CSF. The paper as a whole reports these results and caveats: Numbers of sequenced blood memory CD4+ clonotypes were comparable, with averages of approximately 40,000 in patients and fewer than 35,000 in controls. No sequences matching autoreactive T cell clones were present in some of the blood memory CD4+ repertoires from patients and controls. According to the report, autoreactive clonotypes were detected serially in the blood of the same patients and of different patients, but not in healthy controls. Plots comparing CSF and blood CD4+ T cell clonotypes from the same patient highlighted HCRT-specific and TRIB2-specific autoreactive clonotypes.

A note on this clone: What antigen it recognizes has not been identified. Per-base qualities were not stored, and no clone one base away is much larger.

The library came from the immunoSEQ multiplex PCR assay. The table was pulled from immuneACCESS by TCRdb, which kept in-frame rearrangements only. Such tables lose some clones; where checked, under half of the loss comes from unresolved V genes, and the rest has no known cause. For this sample there are some 16,000 clones; 85% appear just once. The top ten constitute over 30% of the sample. For TCR Vbeta sequencing, memory CD4+ T cells were sorted ex vivo from the peripheral blood of both healthy controls and narcolepsy patients. The TCR originated in a human donor in good health. Sequencing was performed on memory (CD45RA-) CD4+ T cells from blood. The cell subset or site label corresponds to: memory T cells sorted ex vivo from peripheral blood.

CDR3 loop: CASSPTGGNYGYTF. In nucleotides, the sequence is TGTGCCAGCAGTCCGACAGGGGGCAACTATGGCTACACCTTC. The chain joins TRBV6-1 to TRBJ1-2, and TRBD1 aligns with 10 junction nucleotides. The CDR3 holds 14 amino acids from the cysteine to the phenylalanine. Left in the record is the CDR3 DNA by itself, 42 bases read in frame from the first base. Trimmed from V: 5 bases; trimmed from J: 2 bases; junction bases lacking a gene match: 2. CDR1 MNHNS and CDR2 SASEGT are derived from the germline V gene.